The rows below give T cell receptor beta chains drawn from one sample of a study of CD4+ T cells in melanoma. Method: immunoSEQ multiplex PCR; TCRdb's copy keeps in-frame clones and lacks some. Of 10,000 to 12,000 clones detected, 66% appear once; the ten largest clones hold 7.5% to 9.5%. Sequenced: cells from a culture (not recorded whether cultured in vitro). The receptor set was obtained from a human donor with melanoma. Each CDR3 is given with its conserved first and last residue. Each record gives: J gene, V gene, clone size, D gene, CDR3 DNA, CDR3 protein. The D gene is left open where the match is weak. Clone sizes are given selectively: once, few, many, or a class where the clone is expanded.

J: TRBJ1-2; V: TRBV20-1; size: .; D: .; DNA: TGCGCGGTGGGGAACAGCTATGGCTACACCTTC; CDR3: CAVGNSYGYTF
J: TRBJ2-3; V: TRBV6-5; size: once; D: .; DNA: TGTGCCAGCAGTGAAATAGATTCCCATACGCAGTATTTT; CDR3: CASSEIDSHTQYF
J: TRBJ1-4; V: TRBV15; size: .; D: .; DNA: TGTGCCACCAGCAGGTCAGCAGGGGCCATTAATGAAAAACTGTTTTTT; CDR3: CATSRSAGAINEKLFF
J: TRBJ2-3; V: TRBV11-2; size: .; D: .; DNA: TGTGCCAGCAGCTTCCTTCTTTTGGGAGATACGCAGTATTTT; CDR3: CASSFLLLGDTQYF
J: TRBJ1-1; V: TRBV20-1; size: .; D: .; DNA: TGCAGTGCCGACAGGCCGGCTTTCTTT; CDR3: CSADRPAFF
J: TRBJ2-2; V: TRBV1; size: .; D: .; DNA: TGCACCAGCAGTGGCGTTAACGGGGGGGCCGGGGAGCTGTTTTTT; CDR3: CTSSGVNGGAGELFF
J: TRBJ1-6; V: TRBV2; size: .; D: TRBD1; DNA: TGTGCCAGCAGCCAACAGGGGACGAATTCACCCCTCCACTTT; CDR3: CASSQQGTNSPLHF
J: TRBJ2-1; V: TRBV19; size: .; D: .; DNA: TGTGCCAGTAGTACCCCCAGGGCGCACCGGGGGAACAATGAGCAGTTCTTC; CDR3: CASSTPRAHRGNNEQFF
J: TRBJ1-2; V: TRBV10-3; size: once; D: TRBD1; DNA: TGTGCCATCAGCGAACAGGGGGCAAGGGGCTACACCTTC; CDR3: CAISEQGARGYTF
J: TRBJ2-5; V: TRBV11-2; size: .; D: .; DNA: TGTGCCAGCAGCTTAGACCGGGTAAAAGAGACCCAGTACTTC; CDR3: CASSLDRVKETQYF
J: TRBJ2-2; V: TRBV6-5; size: .; D: .; DNA: TGTGCCAGCACCCGAGGGCACACCGGGGAGCTGTTTTTT; CDR3: CASTRGHTGELFF
J: TRBJ1-2; V: TRBV5-1; size: few; D: .; DNA: TGCGCCAGCAGCTTGGCCAGCACCGGGCCCTATGGCTACACCTTC; CDR3: CASSLASTGPYGYTF
J: TRBJ2-3; V: TRBV30; size: .; D: TRBD2; DNA: TGTGCCTGGAGCTCTTACTACTCCGGGACTACGAGGGGTGCAGATACGCAGTATTTT; CDR3: CAWSSYYSGTTRGADTQYF
J: TRBJ1-2; V: TRBV18; size: .; D: TRBD1; DNA: TGTGCCAGCTCACCAGGGACAGCTCCTGCTAACTATGGCTACACCTTC; CDR3: CASSPGTAPANYGYTF
J: TRBJ2-1; V: TRBV7-6; size: few; D: TRBD2; DNA: TGTGCCAGCAGCTTTGGACTAGCGGGGGGGCTCTCCTACAATGAGCAGTTCTTC; CDR3: CASSFGLAGGLSYNEQFF
J: TRBJ1-1; V: TRBV10-3; size: .; D: .; DNA: TGTGCCATCAGTCTTGGTCGGAAGAACACTGAAGCTTTCTTT; CDR3: CAISLGRKNTEAFF
J: TRBJ2-2; V: TRBV7-9; size: .; D: TRBD1; DNA: TGTGCCAGCAGCCTACGACAGGGGTGGACCGGGGAGCTGTTTTTT; CDR3: CASSLRQGWTGELFF
J: TRBJ2-7; V: TRBV30; size: .; D: .; DNA: TGTGCCTGGAGTAGGGGCCGGCAGGGTTTAAGCGGGCAGTACTTC; CDR3: CAWSRGRQGLSGQYF